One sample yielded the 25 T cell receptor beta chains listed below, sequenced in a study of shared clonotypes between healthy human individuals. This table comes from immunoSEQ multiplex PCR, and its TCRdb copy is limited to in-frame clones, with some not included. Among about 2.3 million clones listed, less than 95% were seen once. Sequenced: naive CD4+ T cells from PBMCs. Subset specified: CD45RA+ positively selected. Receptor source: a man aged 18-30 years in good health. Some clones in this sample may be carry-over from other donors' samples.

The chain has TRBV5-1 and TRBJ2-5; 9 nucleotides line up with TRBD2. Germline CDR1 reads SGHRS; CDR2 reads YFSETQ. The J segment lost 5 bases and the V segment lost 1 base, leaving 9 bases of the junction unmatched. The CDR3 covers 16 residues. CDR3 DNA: TGCGCCAGCAGCTTGAATAGCGGGAGAATGGGGGAGACCCAGTACTTC. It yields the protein CASSLNSGRMGETQYF.

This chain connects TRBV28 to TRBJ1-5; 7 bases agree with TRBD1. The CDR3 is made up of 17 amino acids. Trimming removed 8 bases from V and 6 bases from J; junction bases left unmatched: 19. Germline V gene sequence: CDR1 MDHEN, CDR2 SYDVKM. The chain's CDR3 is CASGTNRGGAVSQPQHF. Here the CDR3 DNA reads TGTGCCAGCGGCACAAACAGGGGAGGGGCCGTAAGTCAGCCCCAGCATTTT.

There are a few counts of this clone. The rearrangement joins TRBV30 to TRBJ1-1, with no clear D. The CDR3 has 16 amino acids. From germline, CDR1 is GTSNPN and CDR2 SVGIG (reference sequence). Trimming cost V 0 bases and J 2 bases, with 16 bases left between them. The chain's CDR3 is CAWSVLLWRENTEAFF. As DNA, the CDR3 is TGTGCCTGGAGTGTACTCCTCTGGCGGGAAAACACTGAAGCTTTCTTT.

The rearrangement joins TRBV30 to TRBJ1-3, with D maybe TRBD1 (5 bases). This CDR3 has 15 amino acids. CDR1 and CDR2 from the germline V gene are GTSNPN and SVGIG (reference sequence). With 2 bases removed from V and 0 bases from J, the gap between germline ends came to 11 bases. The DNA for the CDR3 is TGTGCCTGGAGTACGGGGCAGAGCTCTGGAAACACCATATATTTT. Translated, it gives CAWSTGQSSGNTIYF.

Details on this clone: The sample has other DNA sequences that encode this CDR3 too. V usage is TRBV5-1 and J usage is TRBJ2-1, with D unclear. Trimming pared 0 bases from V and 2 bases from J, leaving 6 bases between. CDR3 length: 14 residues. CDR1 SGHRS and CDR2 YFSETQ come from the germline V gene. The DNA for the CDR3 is TGCGCCAGCAGCTTGGCGGCGGCCTACAATGAGCAGTTCTTC. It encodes CASSLAAAYNEQFF.

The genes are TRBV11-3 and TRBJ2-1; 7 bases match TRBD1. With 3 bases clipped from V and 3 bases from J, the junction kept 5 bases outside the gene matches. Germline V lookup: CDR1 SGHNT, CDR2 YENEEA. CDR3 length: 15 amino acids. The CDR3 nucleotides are TGTGCCAGCAGCTTTGGGACAGTTTTCTACAATGAGCAGTTCTTC. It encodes CASSFGTVFYNEQFF.

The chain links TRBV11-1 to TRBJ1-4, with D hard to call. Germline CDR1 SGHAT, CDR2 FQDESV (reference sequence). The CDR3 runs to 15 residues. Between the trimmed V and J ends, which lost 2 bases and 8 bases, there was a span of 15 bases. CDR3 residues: CASSLTPWPKEKLFF. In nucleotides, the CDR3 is TGTGCCAGCAGCTTAACCCCATGGCCGAAGGAAAAACTGTTTTTT.

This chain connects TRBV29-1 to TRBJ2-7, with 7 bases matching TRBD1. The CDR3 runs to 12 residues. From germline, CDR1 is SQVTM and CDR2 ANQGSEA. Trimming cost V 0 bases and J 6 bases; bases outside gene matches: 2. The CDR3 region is CSVEEGGFEQYF. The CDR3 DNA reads TGCAGCGTTGAAGAAGGGGGCTTCGAGCAGTACTTC.

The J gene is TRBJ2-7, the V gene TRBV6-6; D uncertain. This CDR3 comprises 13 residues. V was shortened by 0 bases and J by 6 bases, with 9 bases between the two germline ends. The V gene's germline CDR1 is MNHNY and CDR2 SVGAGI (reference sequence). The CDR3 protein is CASSYSVRAEQYF. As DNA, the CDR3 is TGTGCCAGCAGTTACTCGGTCCGGGCCGAGCAGTACTTC.

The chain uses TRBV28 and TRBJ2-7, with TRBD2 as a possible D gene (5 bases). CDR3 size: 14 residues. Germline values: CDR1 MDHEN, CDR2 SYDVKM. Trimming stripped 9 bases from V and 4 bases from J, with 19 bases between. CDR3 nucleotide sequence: TGTGCCAGTGGGGAGAAGGCCCGGTTTTACGAGCAGTACTTC. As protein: CASGEKARFYEQYF.

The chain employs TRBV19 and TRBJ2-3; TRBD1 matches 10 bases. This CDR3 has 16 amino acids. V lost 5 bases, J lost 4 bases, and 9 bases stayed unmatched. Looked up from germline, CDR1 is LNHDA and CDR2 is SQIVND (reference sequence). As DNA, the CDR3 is TGTGCCAGTAGTCTCCGGGACAGGGGCTTGTCAGATACGCAGTATTTT. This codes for CASSLRDRGLSDTQYF.

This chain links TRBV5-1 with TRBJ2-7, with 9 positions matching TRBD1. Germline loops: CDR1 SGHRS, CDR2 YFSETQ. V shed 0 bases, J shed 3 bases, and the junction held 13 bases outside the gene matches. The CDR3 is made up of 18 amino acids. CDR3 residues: CASSLGDRAKGLFYEQYF. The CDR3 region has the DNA TGCGCCAGCAGCTTGGGGGACAGGGCTAAAGGATTGTTCTACGAGCAGTACTTC.

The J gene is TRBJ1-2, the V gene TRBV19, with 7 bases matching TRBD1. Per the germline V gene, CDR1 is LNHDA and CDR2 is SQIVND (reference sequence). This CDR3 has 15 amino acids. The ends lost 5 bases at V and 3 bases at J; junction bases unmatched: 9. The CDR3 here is CASSSHRGWDYGYTF. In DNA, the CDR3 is TGTGCCAGTAGTTCCCACAGGGGTTGGGACTATGGCTACACCTTC.

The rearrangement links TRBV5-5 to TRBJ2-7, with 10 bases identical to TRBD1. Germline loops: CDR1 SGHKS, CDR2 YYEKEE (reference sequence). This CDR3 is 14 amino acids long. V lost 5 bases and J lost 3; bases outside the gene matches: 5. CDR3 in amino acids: CASRSGTGVYEQYF. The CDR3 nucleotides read TGTGCCAGCAGGTCCGGGACAGGGGTCTACGAGCAGTACTTC.

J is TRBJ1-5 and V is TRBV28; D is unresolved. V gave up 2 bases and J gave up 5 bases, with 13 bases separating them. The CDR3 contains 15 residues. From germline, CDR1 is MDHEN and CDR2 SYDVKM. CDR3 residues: CASSLLERRHQPQHF. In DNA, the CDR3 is TGTGCCAGCAGTTTACTGGAGAGGAGACATCAGCCCCAGCATTTT.

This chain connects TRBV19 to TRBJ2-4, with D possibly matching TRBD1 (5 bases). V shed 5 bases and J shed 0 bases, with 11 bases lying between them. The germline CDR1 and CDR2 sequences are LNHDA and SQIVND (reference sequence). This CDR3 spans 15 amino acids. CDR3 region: CASSGAAVAKNIQYF. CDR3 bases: TGTGCCAGTAGTGGGGCCGCAGTAGCCAAAAACATTCAGTACTTC.

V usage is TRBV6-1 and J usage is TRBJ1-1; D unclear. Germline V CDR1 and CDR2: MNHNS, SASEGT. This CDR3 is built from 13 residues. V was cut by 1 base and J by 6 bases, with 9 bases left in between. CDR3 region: CASSEEEEAEAFF. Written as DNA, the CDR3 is TGTGCCAGCAGTGAAGAGGAAGAGGCTGAAGCTTTCTTT.

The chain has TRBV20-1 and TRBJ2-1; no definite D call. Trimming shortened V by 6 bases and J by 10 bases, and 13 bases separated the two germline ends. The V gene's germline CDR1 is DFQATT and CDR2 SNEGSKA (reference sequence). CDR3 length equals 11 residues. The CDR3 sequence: CSAYDIGEQFF. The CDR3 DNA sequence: TGCAGTGCCTACGATATCGGGGAGCAGTTCTTC.

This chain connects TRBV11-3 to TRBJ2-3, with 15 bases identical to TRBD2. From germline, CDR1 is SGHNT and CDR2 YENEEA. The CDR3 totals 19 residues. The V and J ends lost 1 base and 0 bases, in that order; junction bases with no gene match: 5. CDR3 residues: CASSLGRGLAGGSTDTQYF. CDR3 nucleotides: TGTGCCAGCAGCTTAGGCCGTGGACTAGCGGGAGGGAGCACAGATACGCAGTATTTT.

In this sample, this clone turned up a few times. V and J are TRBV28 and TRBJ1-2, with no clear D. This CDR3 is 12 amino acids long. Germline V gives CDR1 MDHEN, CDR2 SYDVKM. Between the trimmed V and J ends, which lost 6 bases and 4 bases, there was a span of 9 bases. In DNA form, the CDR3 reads TGTGCCAGCAGCACATCGACCTATGGCTACACCTTC. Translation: CASSTSTYGYTF.

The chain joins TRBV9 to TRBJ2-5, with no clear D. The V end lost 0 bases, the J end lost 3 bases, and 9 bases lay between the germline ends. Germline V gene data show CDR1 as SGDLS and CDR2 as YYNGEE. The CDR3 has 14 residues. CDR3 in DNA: TGTGCCAGCAGCGTAGGAGGACGCGAAGAGACCCAGTACTTC. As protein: CASSVGGREETQYF.

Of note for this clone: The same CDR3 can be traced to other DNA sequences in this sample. CDR3 DNA sequence: TGTGCCAGTAGTATAGGACAGAACAATGAGCAGTTCTTC. This codes for CASSIGQNNEQFF. This chain connects TRBV19 to TRBJ2-1, with TRBD1 as a possible D gene (5 bases). V was clipped by 1 base and J by 5 bases, with 6 bases between them. The germline V gene encodes CDR1 LNHDA and CDR2 SQIVND (reference sequence). CDR3 size: 13 residues.

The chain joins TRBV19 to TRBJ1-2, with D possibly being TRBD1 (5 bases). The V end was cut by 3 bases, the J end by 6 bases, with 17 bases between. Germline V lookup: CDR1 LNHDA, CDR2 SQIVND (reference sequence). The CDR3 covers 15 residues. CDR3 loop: CASSIRGREGNGYTF. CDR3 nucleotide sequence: TGTGCCAGTAGTATCCGGGGCAGGGAAGGAAATGGCTACACCTTC.

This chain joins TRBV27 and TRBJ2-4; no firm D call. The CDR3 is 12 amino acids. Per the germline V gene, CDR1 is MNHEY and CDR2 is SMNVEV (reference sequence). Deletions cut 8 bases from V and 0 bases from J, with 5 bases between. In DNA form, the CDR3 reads TGTGCCAGCGGGTCAGCCAAAAACATTCAGTACTTC. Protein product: CASGSAKNIQYF.

The CDR3 loop reads CASSLGPGDEKTQYF. The CDR3 region has the DNA TGCGCCAGCAGCTTGGGGCCAGGGGATGAAAAGACCCAGTACTTC. The rearrangement joins TRBV5-1 to TRBJ2-5; tentatively, D is TRBD1 (6 bases). Trimming left V 0 bases short and J 6 bases short, with 15 bases between. The CDR3 is 15 amino acids. Per germline, CDR1 SGHRS and CDR2 YFSETQ.